This TCR beta chain was obtained from a study of blood T cell repertoires in COVID-19. This clone was recorded a few times. Methods used by the authors: It was from reference gene primer amplification that nucleated cell counts were estimated. The repertoire was sequenced with immunoSEQ multiplex PCR; TCRdb's copy has only in-frame clones and lacks some. For V, J and clone size, that table is used; D and trimming come from the DNA. The data contain 95,000 to 150,000 clones, 60% to 85% of them seen just once; the ten biggest clones take up approximately 0.79%. The origin of this receptor is a human donor with acute or convalescent COVID-19. The donor label of this sample is uncertain. The sample comprised peripheral blood.

CDR3 protein: CASSLGRRSGEQYF. CDR3 in DNA: TGTGCCAGCAGTTTAGGCAGGCGGTCGGGGGAGCAGTACTTC. The chain uses TRBV27 and TRBJ2-7; D possibly corresponds to TRBD2 (5 bases). CDR1 is MNHEY, CDR2 SMNVEV, per germline (reference sequence). V lost 2 bases and J lost 7, with 15 bases in between. This CDR3 contains 14 residues.